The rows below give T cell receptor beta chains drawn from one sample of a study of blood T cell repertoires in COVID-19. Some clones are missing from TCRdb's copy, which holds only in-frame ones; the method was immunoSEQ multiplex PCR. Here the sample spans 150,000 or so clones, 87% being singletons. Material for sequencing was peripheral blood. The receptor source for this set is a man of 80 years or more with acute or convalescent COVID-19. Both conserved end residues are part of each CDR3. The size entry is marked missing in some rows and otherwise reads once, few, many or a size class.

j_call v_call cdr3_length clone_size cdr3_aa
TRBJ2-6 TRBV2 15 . CASSSRDSGANVLTF
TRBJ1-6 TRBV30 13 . CALGQEVNSPLHF
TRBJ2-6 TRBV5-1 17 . CASSLGAGSLQANVLTF
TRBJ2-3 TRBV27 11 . CADWTRDTQYF
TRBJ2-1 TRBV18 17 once CASSPKGGTNPYNEQFF
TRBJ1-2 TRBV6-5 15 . CASSYSGTGVYGYTF
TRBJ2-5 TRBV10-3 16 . CAISESRREARETQYF
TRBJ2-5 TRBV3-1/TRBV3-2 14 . CASSPGGKQETQYF
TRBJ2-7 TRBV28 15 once CASSYRGKSSYEQYF
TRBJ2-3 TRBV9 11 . CASSRADTQYF
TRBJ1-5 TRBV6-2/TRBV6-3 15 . CASSSPLIGAQPQHF
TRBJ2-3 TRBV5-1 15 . CASSLMDSAQDTQYF
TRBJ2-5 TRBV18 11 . CASSPEETQYF
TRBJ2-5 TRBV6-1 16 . CASSESSSGFKETQYF
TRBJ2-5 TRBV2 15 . CASSDSSGGGETQYF
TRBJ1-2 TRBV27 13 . CASSFGSSYGYTF
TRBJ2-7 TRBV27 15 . CASSLYRTGLYEQYF
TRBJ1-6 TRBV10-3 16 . CAISEFSGQSNSPLHF
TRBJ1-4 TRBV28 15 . CASSPMTEFDEKLFF
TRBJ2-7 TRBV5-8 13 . CASSGLNSYEQYF
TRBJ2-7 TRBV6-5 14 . CASSSKGISGEQYF
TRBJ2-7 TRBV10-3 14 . CAIKNRDTNYEQYF
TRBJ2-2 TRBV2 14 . CASSLTGASGELFF
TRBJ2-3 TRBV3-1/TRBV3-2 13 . CASSPSGRDTQYF
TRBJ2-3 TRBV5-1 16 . CASSSAGEIAYHTQYF
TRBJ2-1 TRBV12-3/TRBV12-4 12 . CASQRDYNEQFF
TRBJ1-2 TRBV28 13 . CASSFSVNYGYTF
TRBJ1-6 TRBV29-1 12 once CSVLTGNSPLHF
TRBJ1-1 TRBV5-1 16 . CASSSLGQGLNTEAFF
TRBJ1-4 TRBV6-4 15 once CASSTDRESGEKLFF
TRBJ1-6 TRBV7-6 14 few CASSLDSHNSPLHF